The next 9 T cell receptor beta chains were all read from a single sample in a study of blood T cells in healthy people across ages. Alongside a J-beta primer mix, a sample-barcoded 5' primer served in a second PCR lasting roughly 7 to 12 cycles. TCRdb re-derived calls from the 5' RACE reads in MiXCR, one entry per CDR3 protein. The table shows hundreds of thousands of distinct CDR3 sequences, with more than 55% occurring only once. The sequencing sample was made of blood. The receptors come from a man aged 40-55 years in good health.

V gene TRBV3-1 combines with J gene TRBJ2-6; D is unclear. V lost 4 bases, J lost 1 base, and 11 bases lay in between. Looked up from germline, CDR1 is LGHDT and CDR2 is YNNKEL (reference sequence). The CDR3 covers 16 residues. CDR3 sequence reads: CASSPDRKSGANVLTF. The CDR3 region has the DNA TGTGCCAGCAGCCCTGACCGGAAATCTGGGGCCAACGTCCTGACTTTC. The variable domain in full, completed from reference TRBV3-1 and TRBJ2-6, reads DTAVSQTPKYLVTQMGNDKSIKCEQNLGHDTMYWYKQDSKKFLKIMFSYNNKELIINETVPNRFSPKSPDKAHLNLHINSLELGDSAVYFCASSPDRKSGANVLTFGAGSRLTVL.

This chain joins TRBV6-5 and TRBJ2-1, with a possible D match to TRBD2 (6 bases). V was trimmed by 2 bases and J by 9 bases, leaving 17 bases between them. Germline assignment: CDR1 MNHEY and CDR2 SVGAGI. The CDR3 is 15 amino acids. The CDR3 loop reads CASSYASEEYGEQFF. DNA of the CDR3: TGTGCCAGCAGTTACGCTAGCGAGGAGTATGGTGAGCAGTTCTTC.

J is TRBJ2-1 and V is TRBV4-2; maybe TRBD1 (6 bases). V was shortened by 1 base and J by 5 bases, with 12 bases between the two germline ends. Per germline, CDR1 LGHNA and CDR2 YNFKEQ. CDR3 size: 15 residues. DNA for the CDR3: TGTGCCAGCAGCCAAGGCAGGGGATTTAACAATGAGCAGTTCTTC. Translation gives CASSQGRGFNNEQFF.

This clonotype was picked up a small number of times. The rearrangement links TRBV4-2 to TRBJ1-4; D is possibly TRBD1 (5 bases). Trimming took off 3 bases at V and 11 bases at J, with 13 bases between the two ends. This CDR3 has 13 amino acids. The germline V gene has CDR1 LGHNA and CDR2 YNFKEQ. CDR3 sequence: CASSQTGGAKLFF. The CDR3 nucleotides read TGTGCCAGCAGCCAGACCGGGGGTGCCAAACTGTTTTTT.

CDR3 sequence: CASSSDPGQGATYGYTF. The CDR3 nucleotides read TGTGCCAGCAGCTCCGACCCGGGACAGGGGGCAACCTATGGCTACACCTTC. J is TRBJ1-2 and V is TRBV7-2, with TRBD1 matching over 12 bases. Trimming cost V 4 bases and J 4 bases; bases outside gene matches: 10. The V gene's germline CDR1 is SGHTA and CDR2 FQGNSA. This CDR3 contains 17 residues.

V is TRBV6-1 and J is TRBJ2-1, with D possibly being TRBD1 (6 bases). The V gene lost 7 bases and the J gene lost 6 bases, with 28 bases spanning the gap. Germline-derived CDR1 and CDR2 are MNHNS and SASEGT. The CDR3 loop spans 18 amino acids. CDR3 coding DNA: TGTGCCAGCACCGATCCCAGGTCAACAGGGAGTGGGCGCAATGAGCAGTTCTTC. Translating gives CASTDPRSTGSGRNEQFF.

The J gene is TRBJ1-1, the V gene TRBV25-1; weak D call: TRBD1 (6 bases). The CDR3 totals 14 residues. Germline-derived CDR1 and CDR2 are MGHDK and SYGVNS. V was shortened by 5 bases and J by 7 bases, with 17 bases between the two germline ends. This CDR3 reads CASSPIGGRGEAFF. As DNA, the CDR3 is TGTGCCAGCAGTCCCATCGGGGGGCGCGGTGAAGCTTTCTTT.

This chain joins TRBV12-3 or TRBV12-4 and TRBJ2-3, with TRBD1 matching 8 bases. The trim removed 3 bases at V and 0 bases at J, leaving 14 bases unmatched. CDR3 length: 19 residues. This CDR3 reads CASSFSGTGLASSTDTQYF. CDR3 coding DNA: TGTGCCAGCAGTTTTTCCGGGACAGGCCTCGCGTCGAGCACAGATACGCAGTATTTT.

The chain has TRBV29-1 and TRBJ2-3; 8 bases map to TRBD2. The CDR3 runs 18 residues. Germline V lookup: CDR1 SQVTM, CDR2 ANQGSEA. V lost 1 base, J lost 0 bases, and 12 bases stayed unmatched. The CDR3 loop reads CSVEGRSGSGASTDTQYF. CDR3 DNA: TGCAGCGTTGAAGGTCGGAGCGGGAGCGGTGCGAGCACAGATACGCAGTATTTT.